The rows below give T cell receptor beta chains drawn from one sample of a study of vaccination effects on CD4 cells after COVID-19. Measured with immunoSEQ multiplex PCR; TCRdb has only the in-frame clones, and not every one. The sample lists roughly 63,000 clones, 80% occurring once. Their recognized antigens are unknown. The sequencing here drew on CD4+ T cells from PBMCs cultured with SARS-CoV-2 spike peptides, taken before COVID-19 vaccination. The receptor source for this set is a human donor who received a COVID-19 vaccine. The CDR3 runs from the conserved cysteine through the conserved F or W. A D gene is named only where the DNA matches it firmly. Part of the rows lack a size; the others show once, few, many or a class for expanded clones.

j_call | clone_size | d_call | cdr3_length | v_call | cdr3_aa | cdr3_nt
TRBJ2-2 | NA | TRBD2 | 17 | TRBV9 | CASSPSIAGGNTGELFF | TGTGCCAGCAGCCCTTCCATAGCGGGGGGTAACACCGGGGAGCTGTTTTTT
TRBJ2-2 | few | NA | 15 | TRBV6-6 | CASSYSQGRSGELFF | TGTGCCAGCAGTTACTCGCAGGGTCGGAGCGGGGAGCTGTTTTTT
TRBJ1-1 | NA | NA | 13 | TRBV5-6 | CASSLGLGVEAFF | TGTGCCAGCAGCTTGGGATTGGGAGTTGAAGCTTTCTTT
TRBJ2-1 | NA | NA | 16 | TRBV4-2 | CASSQVPLTVYNEQFF | TGTGCCAGCAGCCAAGTTCCGCTGACAGTCTACAATGAGCAGTTCTTC
TRBJ1-2 | once | NA | 14 | TRBV25-1 | CPPPQGKLNYGYTF | TGTCCCCCTCCTCAGGGCAAACTTAACTATGGCTACACCTTC
TRBJ1-3 | NA | NA | 14 | TRBV2 | CASSAQGLGNTIYF | TGTGCCAGCAGTGCGCAGGGATTGGGAAACACCATATATTTT
TRBJ1-4 | NA | TRBD1 | 14 | TRBV30 | CALDRKPANEKLFF | TGTGCCCTGGACAGGAAGCCTGCTAATGAAAAACTGTTTTTT
TRBJ1-2 | NA | NA | 11 | TRBV2 | CASKQAGGYTF | TGTGCCAGCAAACAGGCTGGGGGCTACACCTTC
TRBJ1-5 | NA | NA | 15 | TRBV6-5 | CASKARTGSNQPQHF | TGTGCCAGCAAGGCACGGACGGGGAGCAATCAGCCCCAGCATTTT
TRBJ1-1 | NA | NA | 12 | TRBV10-1 | CASSDGWTEAFF | TGCGCCAGCAGTGACGGTTGGACTGAAGCTTTCTTT
TRBJ1-3 | NA | NA | 15 | TRBV3-1/TRBV3-2 | CASSHLQGIGNTIYF | TGTGCCAGCAGCCACCTACAGGGCATCGGAAACACCATATATTTT
TRBJ2-2 | once | TRBD1 | 15 | TRBV7-3 | CASSLGQGATGELFF | TGTGCCAGCAGCTTAGGACAGGGGGCAACCGGGGAGCTGTTTTTT
TRBJ1-1 | NA | NA | 18 | TRBV2 | CASSEYIIGGPGDTEAFF | TGTGCCAGCAGTGAGTATATAATTGGGGGACCTGGAGACACTGAAGCTTTCTTT